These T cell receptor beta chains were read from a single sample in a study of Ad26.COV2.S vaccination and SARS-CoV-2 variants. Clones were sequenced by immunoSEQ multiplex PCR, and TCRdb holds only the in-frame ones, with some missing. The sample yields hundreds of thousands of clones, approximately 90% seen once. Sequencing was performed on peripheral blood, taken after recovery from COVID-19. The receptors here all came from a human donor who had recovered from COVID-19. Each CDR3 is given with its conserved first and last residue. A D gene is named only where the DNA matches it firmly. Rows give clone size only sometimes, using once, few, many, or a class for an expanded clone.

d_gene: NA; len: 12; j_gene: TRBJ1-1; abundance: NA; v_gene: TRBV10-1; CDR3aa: CASSETSGEAFF; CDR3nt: TGCGCCAGCAGCGAAACTTCAGGTGAAGCTTTCTTT
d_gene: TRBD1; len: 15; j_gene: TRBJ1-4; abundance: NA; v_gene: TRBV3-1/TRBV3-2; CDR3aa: CASSQFTGDREKLFF; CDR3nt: TGTGCCAGCAGCCAATTCACAGGGGATCGAGAAAAACTGTTTTTT
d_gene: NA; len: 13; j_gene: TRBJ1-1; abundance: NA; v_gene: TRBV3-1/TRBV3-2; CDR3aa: CASSQSSNTEAFF; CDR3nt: TGTGCCAGCAGCCAGTCCTCGAACACTGAAGCTTTCTTT
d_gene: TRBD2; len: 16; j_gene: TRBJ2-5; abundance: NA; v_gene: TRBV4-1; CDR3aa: CASSQHPLAGGETQYF; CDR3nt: TGCGCCAGCAGCCAACACCCTCTAGCGGGGGGAGAGACCCAGTACTTC
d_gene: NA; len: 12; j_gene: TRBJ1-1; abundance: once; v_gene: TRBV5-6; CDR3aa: CASSLVGSEAFF; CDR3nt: TGTGCCAGCAGCTTGGTTGGGTCTGAAGCTTTCTTT
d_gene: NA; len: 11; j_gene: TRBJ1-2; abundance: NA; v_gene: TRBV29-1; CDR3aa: CSVVQDYGYTF; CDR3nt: TGCAGCGTTGTACAGGACTATGGCTACACCTTC
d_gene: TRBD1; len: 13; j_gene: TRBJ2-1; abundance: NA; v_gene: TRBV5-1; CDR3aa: CASRTGGRREQFF; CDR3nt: TGCGCCAGCAGGACAGGGGGCAGGAGGGAGCAGTTCTTC
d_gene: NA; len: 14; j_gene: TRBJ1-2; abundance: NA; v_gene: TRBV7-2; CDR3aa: CASSLGSPNYGYTF; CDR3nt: TGTGCCAGCAGCTTGGGCAGCCCTAACTATGGCTACACCTTC
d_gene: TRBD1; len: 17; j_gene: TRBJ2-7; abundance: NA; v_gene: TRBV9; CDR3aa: CASSVDPAGQGNSEQYF; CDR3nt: TGTGCCAGCAGCGTAGATCCGGCGGGACAGGGCAATTCCGAGCAGTACTTC
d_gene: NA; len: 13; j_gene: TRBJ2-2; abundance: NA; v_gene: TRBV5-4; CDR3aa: CASSVDRTGELFF; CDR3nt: TGTGCCAGCAGCGTAGACCGCACCGGGGAGCTGTTTTTT
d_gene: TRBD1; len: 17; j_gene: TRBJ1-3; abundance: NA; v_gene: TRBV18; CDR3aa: CASSPRTGYDAGNTIYF; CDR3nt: TGTGCCAGCTCACCCCGGACAGGGTATGATGCTGGAAACACCATATATTTT
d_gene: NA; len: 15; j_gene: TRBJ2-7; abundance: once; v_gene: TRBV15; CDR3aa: CATSRDWGAGNEQYF; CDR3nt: TGTGCCACCAGCAGAGATTGGGGGGCCGGTAACGAGCAGTACTTC
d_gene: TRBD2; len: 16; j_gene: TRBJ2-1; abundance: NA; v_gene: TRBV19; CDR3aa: CASRALWSGGAHEQFF; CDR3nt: TGTGCCAGTAGGGCACTTTGGAGCGGGGGGGCCCATGAGCAGTTCTTC